The subject of this entry is one T cell receptor beta chain. Its specificity is not known. The record originates from a study of cytomegalovirus exposure and HLA in healthy donors. Across the whole study: The 120 or so validation repertoires, a later analysis reported, used the same platform as the 550 to 800 first-cohort repertoires.

The CDR3 length is 17 residues. With 1 base clipped from V and 3 bases from J, the junction kept 8 bases outside the gene matches. From germline, CDR1 is LNHNV and CDR2 YYDKDF (reference sequence). Study findings and constraints: In vitro testing confirmed a few CMV-associated chains as specific for CMV antigens. The study labeled 150 or so TCR beta chains cytomegalovirus-associated.

From the roughly 110-subject validation cohort, which was separate from the approximately 700-subject first cohort, the donors were drawn. Assay used: immunoSEQ multiplex PCR; TCRdb lists only in-frame clones, some missing. Of about 100,000 clones in the sample, about 94% are singletons; the top ten hold roughly 0.67%. The gene calls are TRBV15 and TRBJ2-1; TRBD1 matches 8 bases. Sequencing was done on a sample of PBMCs. The origin of this receptor is a woman aged 18-30 years in good health and CMV-seronegative. CDR3 DNA sequence: TGTGCCACCAGCAGAGGGGGCGGGACAGGAGTCTACAATGAGCAGTTCTTC. Its translation: CATSRGGGTGVYNEQFF.